This passage covers 15 T cell receptor beta chains from one sample sequenced in a study of blood T cell repertoires in COVID-19. Here immunoSEQ multiplex PCR was the method, and the copy in TCRdb shows in-frame clones only, minus some. The sample includes about 380,000 clones, roughly 87% of them seen just once. The sequencing sample was made of PBMCs or T cells enriched from blood (not recorded which). Source of these receptors: a woman in her twenties or thirties who had recovered from COVID-19.

The rearrangement links TRBV12-3 or TRBV12-4 to TRBJ1-1; possible D gene TRBD1, 5 bases. V dropped 3 bases and J dropped 1 base, with 6 bases sitting between them. CDR3 length: 13 amino acids. CDR3 DNA: TGTGCCAGCAGTTTTGACAGGAACACTGAAGCTTTCTTT. This encodes CASSFDRNTEAFF.

The chain joins TRBV5-4 to TRBJ2-3; TRBD2 matches 13 bases. Unmatched junction bases numbered 6, after V lost 10 bases and J lost 4 bases. The CDR3 extends over 14 amino acids. In germline, CDR1 is SGHNT, CDR2 YYREEE (reference sequence). For the CDR3, the DNA is TGTGCCGGTAGACTAGCGGGGGGCCCAGATACGCAGTATTTT. Translation gives CAGRLAGGPDTQYF.

Only one count was recorded for this clone. The V call is TRBV2, the J call TRBJ2-3, with D perhaps TRBD2 (6 bases). Trimming shortened V by 5 bases and J by 4 bases, and 13 bases separated the two germline ends. The CDR3 is 14 residues long. Germline assignment: CDR1 SNHLY and CDR2 FYNNEI. CDR3 coding DNA: TGTGCCAGCAGTCCAACCTCGGGAGCAGATACGCAGTATTTT. Translation gives CASSPTSGADTQYF.

The chain carries TRBV3-1 (or the pseudogene TRBV3-2) and TRBJ1-1; tentatively, D is TRBD1 (6 bases). This CDR3 is 15 amino acids long. Germline V gene sequence: CDR1 LGHDT, CDR2 YNNKEL (reference sequence). The V end was cut by 1 base, the J end by 5 bases, with 14 bases between. The CDR3 sequence: CASSQGYQGRTEAFF. In DNA, the CDR3 is TGTGCCAGCAGCCAAGGTTATCAGGGGCGGACTGAAGCTTTCTTT.

This chain uses TRBV5-1 with TRBJ1-2; 8 positions match TRBD1. CDR3 length equals 16 residues. Germline CDR1 SGHRS, CDR2 YFSETQ. The ends lost 0 bases at V and 5 bases at J; junction bases unmatched: 9. CDR3: CASSLGLGQGEYGYTF. In nucleotides, the CDR3 is TGCGCCAGCAGCTTGGGACTAGGACAGGGCGAGTATGGCTACACCTTC.

V is TRBV5-1 and J is TRBJ1-5; tentative D call: TRBD1 (6 bases). Trimming took 4 bases from V and 5 from J, leaving 16 bases between them. Germline values: CDR1 SGHRS, CDR2 YFSETQ. The CDR3 loop spans 15 amino acids. The CDR3 loop reads CASSPRGAGYQPQHF. The CDR3 DNA reads TGCGCCAGCAGCCCGCGGGGGGCAGGATATCAGCCCCAGCATTTT.

The chain employs TRBV7-8 and TRBJ1-1, with 7 bases fitting TRBD1. Germline-derived CDR1 and CDR2 are SGHVS and FQNEAQ. The CDR3 extends over 15 amino acids. V was pared by 5 bases and J by 1 base, with 7 bases of the junction left unmatched. The CDR3: CASSPGTATNTEAFF. The CDR3, as DNA: TGTGCCAGCAGCCCCGGGACAGCTACGAACACTGAAGCTTTCTTT.

V is TRBV20-1 and J is TRBJ2-7; TRBD1 aligns across 10 bases. CDR3 length: 14 residues. CDR1 and CDR2 from the germline V gene are DFQATT and SNEGSKA (reference sequence). V was clipped by 3 bases and J by 3 bases; unmatched bases: 5. CDR3 loop: CSASWTGGNYEQYF. The CDR3 coding sequence is TGCAGTGCTAGTTGGACAGGGGGAAACTACGAGCAGTACTTC.

This rearrangement joins TRBV19 to TRBJ1-2; 9 bases fit TRBD1. Losses at the gene ends were 1 base for V and 1 base for J; bases not matched to a gene: 7. There are 17 residues in the CDR3. The germline gives CDR1 LNHDA, CDR2 SQIVND (reference sequence). The CDR3 sequence is CASSIAWGQGYNYGYTF. CDR3 sequence (DNA): TGTGCCAGTAGTATAGCCTGGGGACAGGGCTATAACTATGGCTACACCTTC.

This CDR3 is CASSRGLAGTDTQYF. As DNA, the CDR3 is TGTGCCAGTAGTAGGGGACTAGCGGGCACAGATACGCAGTATTTT. This chain uses TRBV19 with TRBJ2-3; 11 bases agree with TRBD2. The V segment lost 4 bases and the J segment 1 base; nucleotides outside the gene matches: 1. There are 15 residues in the CDR3. The V gene's germline CDR1 is LNHDA and CDR2 SQIVND (reference sequence).

This rearrangement joins TRBV15 to TRBJ1-1; possible D gene TRBD1, 5 bases. The CDR3 loop spans 14 amino acids. The ends were cut back, 5 bases at V and 4 bases at J, with 14 bases in the middle. Germline values: CDR1 LNHNV, CDR2 YYDKDF (reference sequence). The chain's CDR3 is CATSLRNGGTEAFF. The CDR3 DNA is TGTGCCACCAGCCTAAGGAACGGGGGCACTGAAGCTTTCTTT.

This chain joins TRBV11-2 and TRBJ2-5; 10 nucleotides match TRBD2. Germline CDR1 SGHAT, CDR2 FQNNGV. J gave up 5 bases and V 8 bases, and 14 bases lay outside the gene matches. The CDR3 loop spans 16 amino acids. The CDR3 DNA reads TGTGCCAGCCGTATGCGGGCTAGCGGGGGCTCGGAGACCCAGTACTTC. Amino acid sequence: CASRMRASGGSETQYF.

This clone was found once. The rearrangement joins TRBV11-3 to TRBJ2-1, with TRBD1 matching over 7 bases. V lost 1 base to trimming and J lost 6 bases; unmatched junction nucleotides: 3. Looked up from germline, CDR1 is SGHNT and CDR2 is YENEEA. This CDR3 contains 14 residues. This chain's CDR3 is CASSLGDSANEQFF. CDR3 nucleotides: TGTGCCAGCAGCTTAGGGGACAGTGCCAATGAGCAGTTCTTC.

This sequence joins TRBV6-5 and TRBJ2-7; TRBD2 matches 10 bases. The CDR3 sequence is 16 residues long. Germline CDR1 and CDR2: MNHEY and SVGAGI. The J segment lost 3 bases and the V segment lost 2 bases, leaving 7 bases of the junction unmatched. CDR3 amino acids: CASSYGLAGADYEQYF. The CDR3 DNA sequence: TGTGCCAGCAGTTACGGCCTAGCGGGGGCCGACTACGAGCAGTACTTC.

The chain has TRBV19 and TRBJ2-5, with 9 positions matching TRBD1. V gave up 5 bases and J gave up 2 bases; unmatched junction bases: 9. Per the germline V gene, CDR1 is LNHDA and CDR2 is SQIVND (reference sequence). The CDR3 has 16 amino acids. The CDR3 DNA follows: TGTGCCAGTAGTGGTTACCGGGACAGGGCTCAAGAGACCCAGTACTTC. Protein sequence: CASSGYRDRAQETQYF.